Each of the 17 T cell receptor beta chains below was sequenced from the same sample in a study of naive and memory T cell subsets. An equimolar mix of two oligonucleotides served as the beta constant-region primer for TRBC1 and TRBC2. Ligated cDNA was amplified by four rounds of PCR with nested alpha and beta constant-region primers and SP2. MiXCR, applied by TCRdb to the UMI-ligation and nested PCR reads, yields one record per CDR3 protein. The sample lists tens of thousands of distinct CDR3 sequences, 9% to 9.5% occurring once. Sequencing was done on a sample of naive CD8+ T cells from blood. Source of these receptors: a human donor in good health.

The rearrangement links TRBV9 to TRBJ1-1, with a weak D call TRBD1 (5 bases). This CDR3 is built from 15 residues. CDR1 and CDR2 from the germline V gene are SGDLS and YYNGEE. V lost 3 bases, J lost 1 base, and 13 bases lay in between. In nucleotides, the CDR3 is TGTGCCAGCAGCGGTTCCGGGACGGGGAACACTGAAGCTTTCTTT. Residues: CASSGSGTGNTEAFF.

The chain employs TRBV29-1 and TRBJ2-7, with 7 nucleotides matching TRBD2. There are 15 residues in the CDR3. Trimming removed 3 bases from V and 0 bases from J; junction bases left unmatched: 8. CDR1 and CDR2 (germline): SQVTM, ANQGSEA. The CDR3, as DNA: TGCAGCGTTGAGGGGGAGGGGCCCCACTCCTACGAGCAGTACTTC. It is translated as CSVEGEGPHSYEQYF.

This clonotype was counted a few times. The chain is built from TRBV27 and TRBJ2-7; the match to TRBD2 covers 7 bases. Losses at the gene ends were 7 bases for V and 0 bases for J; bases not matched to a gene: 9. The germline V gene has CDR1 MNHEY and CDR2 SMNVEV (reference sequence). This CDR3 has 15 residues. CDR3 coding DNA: TGTGCCAGCAAGATGTACAGCGGGGACTCCTACGAGCAGTACTTC. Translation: CASKMYSGDSYEQYF.

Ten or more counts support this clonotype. CDR3 sequence: CASSQADVTNTEAFF. The CDR3 DNA reads TGTGCCAGCAGCCAAGCTGACGTGACGAACACTGAAGCTTTCTTT. The J gene is TRBJ1-1, the V gene TRBV3-1; D is unclear. The CDR3 spans 15 residues. The V end was cut by 1 base, the J end by 1 base, with 10 bases between. Germline loops: CDR1 LGHDT, CDR2 YNNKEL (reference sequence).

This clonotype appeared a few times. The CDR3 DNA is TGTGCCAGCAGTCGGACCCGGGACAGGGCTGACGAGCAGTACTTC. Translating gives CASSRTRDRADEQYF. This rearrangement joins TRBV28 to TRBJ2-7, with TRBD1 matching 9 bases. Germline CDR1 reads MDHEN; CDR2 reads SYDVKM. The CDR3 covers 15 residues. Trimming took 5 bases from V and 5 from J; bases not matched to a gene: 10.

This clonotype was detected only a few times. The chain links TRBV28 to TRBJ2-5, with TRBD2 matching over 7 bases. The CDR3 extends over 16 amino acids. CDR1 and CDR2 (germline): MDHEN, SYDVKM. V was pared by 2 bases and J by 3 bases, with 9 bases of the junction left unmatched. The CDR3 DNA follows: TGTGCCAGCAGTTTAGGGCTAGCGGTAAAAAAAGAGACCCAGTACTTC. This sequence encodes CASSLGLAVKKETQYF.

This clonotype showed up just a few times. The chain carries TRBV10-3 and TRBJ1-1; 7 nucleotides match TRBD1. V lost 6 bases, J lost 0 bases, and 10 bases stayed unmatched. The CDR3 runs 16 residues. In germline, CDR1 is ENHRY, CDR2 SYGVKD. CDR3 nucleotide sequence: TGTGCCATCAGGGGTCCGGGACAGCCTATGAACACTGAAGCTTTCTTT. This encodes CAIRGPGQPMNTEAFF.

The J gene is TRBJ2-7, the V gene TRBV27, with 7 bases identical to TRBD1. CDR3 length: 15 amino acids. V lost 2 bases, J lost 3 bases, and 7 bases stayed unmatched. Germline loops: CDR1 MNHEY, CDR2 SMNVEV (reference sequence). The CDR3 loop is CASSLDGQVVYEQYF. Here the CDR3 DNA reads TGTGCCAGCAGTTTAGATGGACAGGTTGTCTACGAGCAGTACTTC.

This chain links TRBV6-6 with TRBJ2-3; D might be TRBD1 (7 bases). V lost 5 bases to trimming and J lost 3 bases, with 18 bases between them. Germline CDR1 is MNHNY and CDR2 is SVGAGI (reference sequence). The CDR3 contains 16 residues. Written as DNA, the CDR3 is TGTGCCAGCAGTCCACTCAGGGGGAGGCGTACAGATACGCAGTATTTT. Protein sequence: CASSPLRGRRTDTQYF.

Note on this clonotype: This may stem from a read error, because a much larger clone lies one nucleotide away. The CDR3 here is CSASSTATHEQYF. The CDR3 DNA reads as TGCAGTGCTAGCTCTACGGCCACCCACGAGCAGTACTTC. This chain links TRBV20-1 with TRBJ2-7; no reliable D call. The V gene lost 3 bases and the J gene lost 5 bases, with 14 bases spanning the gap. The V gene's germline CDR1 is DFQATT and CDR2 SNEGSKA (reference sequence). This CDR3 has 13 amino acids.

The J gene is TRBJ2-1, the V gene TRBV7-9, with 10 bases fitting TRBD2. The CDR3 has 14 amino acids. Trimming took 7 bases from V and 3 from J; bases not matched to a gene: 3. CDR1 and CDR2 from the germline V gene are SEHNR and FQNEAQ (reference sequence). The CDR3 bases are TGTGCCAGCAAAACTAGCGGGGTCTACAATGAGCAGTTCTTC. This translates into CASKTSGVYNEQFF. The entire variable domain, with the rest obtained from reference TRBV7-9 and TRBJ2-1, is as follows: DTGVSQNPRHKITKRGQNVTFRCDPISEHNRLYWYRQTLGQGPEFLTYFQNEAQLEKSRLLSDRFSAERPKGSFSTLEIQRTEQGDSAMYLCASKTSGVYNEQFFGPGTRLTVL.

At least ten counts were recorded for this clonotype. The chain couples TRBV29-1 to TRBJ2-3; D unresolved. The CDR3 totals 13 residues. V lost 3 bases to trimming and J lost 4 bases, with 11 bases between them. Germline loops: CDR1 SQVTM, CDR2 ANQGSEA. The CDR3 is CSVDIDKPDTQYF. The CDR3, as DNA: TGCAGCGTTGACATCGACAAGCCAGATACGCAGTATTTT.

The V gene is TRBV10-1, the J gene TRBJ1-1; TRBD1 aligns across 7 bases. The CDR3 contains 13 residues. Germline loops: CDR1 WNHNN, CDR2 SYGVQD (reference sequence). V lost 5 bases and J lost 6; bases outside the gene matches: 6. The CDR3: CASSTDRDAEAFF. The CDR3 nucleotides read TGCGCCAGCAGTACCGACAGGGACGCTGAAGCTTTCTTT.

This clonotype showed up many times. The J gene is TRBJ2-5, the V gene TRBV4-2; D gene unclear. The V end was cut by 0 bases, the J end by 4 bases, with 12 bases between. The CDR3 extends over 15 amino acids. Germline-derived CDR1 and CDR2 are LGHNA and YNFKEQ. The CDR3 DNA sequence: TGTGCCAGCAGCCAAGAGCTAAGCTCCCCAGAGACCCAGTACTTC. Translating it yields CASSQELSSPETQYF.

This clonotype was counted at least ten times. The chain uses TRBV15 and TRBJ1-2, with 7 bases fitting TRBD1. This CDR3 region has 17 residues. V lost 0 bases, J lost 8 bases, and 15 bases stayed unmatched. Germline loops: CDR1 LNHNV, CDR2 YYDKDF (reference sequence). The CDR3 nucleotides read TGTGCCACCAGCAGAGAAAGGAACACAGGGGTGGGAAAAGGCTACACCTTC. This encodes CATSRERNTGVGKGYTF.

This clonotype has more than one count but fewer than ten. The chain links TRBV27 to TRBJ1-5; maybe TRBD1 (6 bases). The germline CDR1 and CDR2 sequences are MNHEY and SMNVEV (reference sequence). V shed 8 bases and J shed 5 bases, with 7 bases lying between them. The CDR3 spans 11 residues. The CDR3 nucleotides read TGTGCCAGCGGGACATATCAGCCCCAGCATTTT. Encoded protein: CASGTYQPQHF.

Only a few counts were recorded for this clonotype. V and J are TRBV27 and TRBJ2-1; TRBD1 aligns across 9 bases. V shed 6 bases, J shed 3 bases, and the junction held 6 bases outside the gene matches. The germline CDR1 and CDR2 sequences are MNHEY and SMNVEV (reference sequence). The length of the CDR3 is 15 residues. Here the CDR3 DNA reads TGTGCCAGCAGAACAGGGGGCCCCCTCTACAATGAGCAGTTCTTC. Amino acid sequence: CASRTGGPLYNEQFF.